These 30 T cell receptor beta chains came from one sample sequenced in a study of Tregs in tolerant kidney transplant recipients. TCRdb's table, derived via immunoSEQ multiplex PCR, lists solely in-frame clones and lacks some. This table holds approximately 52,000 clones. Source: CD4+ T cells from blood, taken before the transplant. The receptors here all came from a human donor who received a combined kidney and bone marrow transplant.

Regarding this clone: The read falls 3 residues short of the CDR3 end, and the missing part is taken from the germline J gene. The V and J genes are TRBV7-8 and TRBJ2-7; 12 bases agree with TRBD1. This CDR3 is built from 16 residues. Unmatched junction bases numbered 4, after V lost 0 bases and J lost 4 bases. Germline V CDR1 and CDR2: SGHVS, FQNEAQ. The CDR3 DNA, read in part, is TGTGCCAGCAGCTTAGCGGGGGGACAGGGGGCGTACGAG. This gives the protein CASSLAGGQGAYE. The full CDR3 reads CASSLAGGQGAYEQYF.

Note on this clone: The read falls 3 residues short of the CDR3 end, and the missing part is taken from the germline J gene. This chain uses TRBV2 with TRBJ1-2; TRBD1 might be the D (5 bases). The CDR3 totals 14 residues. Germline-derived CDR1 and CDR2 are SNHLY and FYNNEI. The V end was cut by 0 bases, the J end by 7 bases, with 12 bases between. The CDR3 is CASSEAARGTGYTF. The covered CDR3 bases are TGTGCCAGCAGTGAAGCTGCAAGGGGAACTGGC.

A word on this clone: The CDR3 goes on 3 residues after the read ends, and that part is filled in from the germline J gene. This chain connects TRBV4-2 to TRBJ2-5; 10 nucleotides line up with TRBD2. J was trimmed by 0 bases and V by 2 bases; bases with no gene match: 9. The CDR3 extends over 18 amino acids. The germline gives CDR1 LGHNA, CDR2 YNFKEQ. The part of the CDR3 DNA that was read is TGTGCCAGCAGCCAACTCCGGACTAGCGGAGGGGACCAAGAGACC. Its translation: CASSQLRTSGGDQET. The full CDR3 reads CASSQLRTSGGDQETQYF.

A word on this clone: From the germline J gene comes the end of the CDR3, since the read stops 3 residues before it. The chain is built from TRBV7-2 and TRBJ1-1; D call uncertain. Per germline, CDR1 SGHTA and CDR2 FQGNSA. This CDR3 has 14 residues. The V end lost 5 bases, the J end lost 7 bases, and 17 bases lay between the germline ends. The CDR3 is CASSPPQRFHEAFF. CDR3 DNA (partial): TGTGCCAGCAGCCCACCCCAGAGATTCCATGAA. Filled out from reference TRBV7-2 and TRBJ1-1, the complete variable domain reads GAGVSQSPSNKVTEKGKDVELRCDPISGHTALYWYRQSLGQGLEFLIYFQGNSAPDKSGLPSDRFSAERTGGSVSTLTIQRTQQEDSAVYLCASSPPQRFHEAFFGQGTRLTVV.

The sequenced part of the CDR3 DNA is TGCAGTGCTAGAGAAAGCCCGCCATGGACC. Translation: CSARESPPWT. In full, the CDR3 is CSARESPPWTQYF. The chain uses TRBV20-1 and TRBJ2-5; D not resolved. The DNA ends 3 residues before the CDR3 does, and the rest of the CDR3 is filled in from the germline J gene. Trimming pared 0 bases from V and 7 bases from J, leaving 12 bases between. CDR3 length: 13 residues. Germline V gene data show CDR1 as DFQATT and CDR2 as SNEGSKA (reference sequence).

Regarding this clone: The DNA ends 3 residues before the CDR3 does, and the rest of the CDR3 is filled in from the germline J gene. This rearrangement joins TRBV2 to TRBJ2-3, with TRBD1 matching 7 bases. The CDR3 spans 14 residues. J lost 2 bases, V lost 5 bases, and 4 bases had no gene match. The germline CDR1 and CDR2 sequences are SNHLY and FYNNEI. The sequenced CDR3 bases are TGTGCCAGCAGTTGGGACAGAGCCACAGATACG. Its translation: CASSWDRATDT. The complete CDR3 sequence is CASSWDRATDTQYF.

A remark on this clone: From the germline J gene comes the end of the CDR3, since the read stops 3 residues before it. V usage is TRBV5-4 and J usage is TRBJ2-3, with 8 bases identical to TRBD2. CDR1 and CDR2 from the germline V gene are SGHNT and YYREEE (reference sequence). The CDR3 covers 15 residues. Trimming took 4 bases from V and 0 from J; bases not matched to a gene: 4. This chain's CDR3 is CASSRSGTSTDTQYF. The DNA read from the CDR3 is TGTGCCAGCAGCCGTAGCGGGACTAGCACAGATACG.

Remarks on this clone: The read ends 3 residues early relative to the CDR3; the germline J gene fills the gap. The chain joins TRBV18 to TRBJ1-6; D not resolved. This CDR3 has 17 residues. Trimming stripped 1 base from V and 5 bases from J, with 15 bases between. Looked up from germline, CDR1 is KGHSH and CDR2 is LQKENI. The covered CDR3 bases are TGTGCCAGCTCACCACTGAGTGTAGACAAAAATAATTCACCC. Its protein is CASSPLSVDKNNSP. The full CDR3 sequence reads CASSPLSVDKNNSPLHF.

Incomplete CDR3 DNA: TGCGCCAGCAGCCCAGGGACAGGGGGCTACTACGAG. This sequence encodes CASSPGTGGYYE. From start to end, the CDR3 is CASSPGTGGYYEQYF. The chain links TRBV5-1 to TRBJ2-7, with 12 nucleotides matching TRBD1. The DNA ends 3 residues before the CDR3 does, and the rest of the CDR3 is filled in from the germline J gene. This CDR3 is built from 15 residues. Germline lookup yields CDR1 SGHRS and CDR2 YFSETQ. V lost 4 bases and J lost 3; bases outside the gene matches: 5.

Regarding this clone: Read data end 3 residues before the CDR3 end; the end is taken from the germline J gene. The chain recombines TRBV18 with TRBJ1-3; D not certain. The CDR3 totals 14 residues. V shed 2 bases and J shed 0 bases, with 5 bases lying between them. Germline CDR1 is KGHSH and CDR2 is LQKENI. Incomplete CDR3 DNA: TGTGCCAGCTCACCAGGCCACTCTGGAAACACC. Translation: CASSPGHSGNT. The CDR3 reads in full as CASSPGHSGNTIYF.

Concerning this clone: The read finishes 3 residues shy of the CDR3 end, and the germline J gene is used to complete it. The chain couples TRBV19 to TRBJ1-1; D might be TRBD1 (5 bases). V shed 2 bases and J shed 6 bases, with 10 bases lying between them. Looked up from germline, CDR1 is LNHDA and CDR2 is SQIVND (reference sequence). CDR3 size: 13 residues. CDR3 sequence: CASSIRMGPEAFF. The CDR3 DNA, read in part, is TGTGCCAGTAGTATAAGAATGGGGCCTGAA. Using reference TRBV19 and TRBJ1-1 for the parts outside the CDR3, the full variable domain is DGGITQSPKYLFRKEGQNVTLSCEQNLNHDAMYWYRQDPGQGLRLIYYSQIVNDFQKGDIAEGYSVSREKKESFPLTVTSAQKNPTAFYLCASSIRMGPEAFFGQGTRLTVV.

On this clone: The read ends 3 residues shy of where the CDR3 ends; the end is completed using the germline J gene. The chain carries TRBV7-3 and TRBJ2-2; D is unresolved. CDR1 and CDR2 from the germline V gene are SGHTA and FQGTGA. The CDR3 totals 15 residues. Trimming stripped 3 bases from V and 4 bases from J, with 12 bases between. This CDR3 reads CASSFKAQSTGELFF. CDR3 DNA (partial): TGTGCCAGCAGCTTTAAGGCCCAGTCCACCGGGGAG. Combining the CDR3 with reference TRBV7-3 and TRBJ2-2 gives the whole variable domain GAGVSQTPSNKVTEKGKYVELRCDPISGHTALYWYRQSLGQGPEFLIYFQGTGAADDSGLPNDRFFAVRPEGSVSTLKIQRTERGDSAVYLCASSFKAQSTGELFFGEGSRLTVL.

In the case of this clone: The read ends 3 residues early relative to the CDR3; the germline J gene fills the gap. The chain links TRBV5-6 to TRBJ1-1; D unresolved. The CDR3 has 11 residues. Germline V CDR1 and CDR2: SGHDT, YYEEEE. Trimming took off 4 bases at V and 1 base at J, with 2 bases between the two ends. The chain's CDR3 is CASSQNTEAFF. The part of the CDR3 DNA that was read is TGTGCCAGCAGCCAGAACACTGAA.

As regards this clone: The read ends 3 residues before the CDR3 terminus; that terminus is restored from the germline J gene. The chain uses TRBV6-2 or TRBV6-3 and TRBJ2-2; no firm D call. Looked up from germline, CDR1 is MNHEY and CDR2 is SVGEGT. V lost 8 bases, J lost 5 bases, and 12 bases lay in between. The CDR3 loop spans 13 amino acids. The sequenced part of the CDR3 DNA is TGTGCCAGCTCCAAAGCCGGTACCGGGGAG. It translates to CASSKAGTGE. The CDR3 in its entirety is CASSKAGTGELFF.

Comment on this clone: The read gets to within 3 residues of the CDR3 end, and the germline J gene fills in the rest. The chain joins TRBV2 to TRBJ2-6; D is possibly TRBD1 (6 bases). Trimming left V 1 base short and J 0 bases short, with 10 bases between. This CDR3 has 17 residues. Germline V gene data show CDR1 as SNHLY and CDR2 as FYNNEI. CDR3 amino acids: CASSEGTVASGANVLTF. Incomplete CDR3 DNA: TGTGCCAGCAGTGAAGGGACAGTAGCCTCTGGGGCCAACGTC.

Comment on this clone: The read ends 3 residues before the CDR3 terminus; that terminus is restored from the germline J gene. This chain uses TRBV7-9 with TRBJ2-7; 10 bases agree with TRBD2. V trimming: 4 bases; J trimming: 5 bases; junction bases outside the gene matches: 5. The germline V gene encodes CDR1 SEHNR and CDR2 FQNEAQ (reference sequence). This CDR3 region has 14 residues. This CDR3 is CASSSAGGVDEQYF. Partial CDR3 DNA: TGTGCCAGCAGCTCAGCGGGAGGGGTTGACGAG.

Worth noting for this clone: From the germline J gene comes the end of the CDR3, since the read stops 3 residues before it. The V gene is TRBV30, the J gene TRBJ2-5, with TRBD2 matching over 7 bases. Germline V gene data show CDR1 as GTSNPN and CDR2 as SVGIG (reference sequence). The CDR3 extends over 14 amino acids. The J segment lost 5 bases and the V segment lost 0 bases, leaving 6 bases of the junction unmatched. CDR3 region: CAWSVVQGGETQYF. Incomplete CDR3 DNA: TGTGCCTGGAGTGTAGTTCAGGGAGGGGAGACC.

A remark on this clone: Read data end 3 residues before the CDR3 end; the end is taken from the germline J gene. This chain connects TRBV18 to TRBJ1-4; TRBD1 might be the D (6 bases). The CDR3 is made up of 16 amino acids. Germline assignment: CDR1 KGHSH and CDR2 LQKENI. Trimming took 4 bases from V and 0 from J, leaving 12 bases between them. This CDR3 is CASSRLDSATNEKLFF. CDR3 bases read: TGTGCCAGCTCACGACTGGACAGCGCAACTAATGAAAAA. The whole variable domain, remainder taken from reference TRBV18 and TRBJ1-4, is NAGVMQNPRHLVRRRGQEARLRCSPMKGHSHVYWYRQLPEEGLKFMVYLQKENIIDESGMPKERFSAEFPKEGPSILRIQQVVRGDSAAYFCASSRLDSATNEKLFFGSGTQLSVL.

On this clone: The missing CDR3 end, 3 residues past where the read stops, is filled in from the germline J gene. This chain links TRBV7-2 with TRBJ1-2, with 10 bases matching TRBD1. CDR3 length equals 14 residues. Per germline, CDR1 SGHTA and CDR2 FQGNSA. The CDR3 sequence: CASSFDRGRGGYTF. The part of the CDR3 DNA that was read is TGTGCCAGCAGCTTTGACAGGGGGCGGGGGGGC.

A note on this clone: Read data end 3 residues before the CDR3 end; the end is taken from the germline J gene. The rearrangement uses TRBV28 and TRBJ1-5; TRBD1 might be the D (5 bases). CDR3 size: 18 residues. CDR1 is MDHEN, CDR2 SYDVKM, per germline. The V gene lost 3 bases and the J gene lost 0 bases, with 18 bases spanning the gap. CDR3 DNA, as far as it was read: TGTGCCAGCAGTTTGACCAGAGGGGCACTTTATAGCAATCAGCCC. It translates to CASSLTRGALYSNQP. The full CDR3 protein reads CASSLTRGALYSNQPQHF.

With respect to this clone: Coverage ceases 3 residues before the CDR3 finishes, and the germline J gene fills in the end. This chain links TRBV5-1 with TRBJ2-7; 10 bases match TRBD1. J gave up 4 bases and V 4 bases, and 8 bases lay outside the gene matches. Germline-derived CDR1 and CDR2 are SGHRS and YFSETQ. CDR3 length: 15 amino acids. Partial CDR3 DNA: TGCGCCAGCAGCCCGACCGGGACAGGGGCGTACGAG. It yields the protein CASSPTGTGAYE. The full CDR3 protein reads CASSPTGTGAYEQYF.

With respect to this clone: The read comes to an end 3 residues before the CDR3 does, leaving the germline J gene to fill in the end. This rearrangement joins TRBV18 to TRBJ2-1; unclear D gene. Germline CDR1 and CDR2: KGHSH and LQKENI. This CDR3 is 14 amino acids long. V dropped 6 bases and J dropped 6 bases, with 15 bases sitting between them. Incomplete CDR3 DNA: TGTGCCAGCTCTCAGAACGAGGCTGGCAATGAG. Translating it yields CASSQNEAGNE. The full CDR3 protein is CASSQNEAGNEQFF.

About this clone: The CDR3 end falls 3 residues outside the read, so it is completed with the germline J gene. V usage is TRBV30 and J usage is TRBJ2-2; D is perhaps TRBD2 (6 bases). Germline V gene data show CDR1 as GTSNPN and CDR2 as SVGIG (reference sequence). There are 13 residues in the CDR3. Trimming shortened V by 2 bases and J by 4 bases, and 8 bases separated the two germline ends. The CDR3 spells CAWSPRGTGELFF. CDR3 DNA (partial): TGTGCCTGGAGTCCGCGGGGCACCGGGGAG.

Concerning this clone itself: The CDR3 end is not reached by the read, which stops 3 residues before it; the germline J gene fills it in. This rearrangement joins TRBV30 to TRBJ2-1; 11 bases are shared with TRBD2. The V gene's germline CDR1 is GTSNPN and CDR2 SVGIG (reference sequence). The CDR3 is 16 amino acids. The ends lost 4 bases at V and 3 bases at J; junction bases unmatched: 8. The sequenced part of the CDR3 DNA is TGTGCCTGGACCCGAGGTGGGACTAGCGGCTACAATGAG. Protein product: CAWTRGGTSGYNE. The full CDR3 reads CAWTRGGTSGYNEQFF.

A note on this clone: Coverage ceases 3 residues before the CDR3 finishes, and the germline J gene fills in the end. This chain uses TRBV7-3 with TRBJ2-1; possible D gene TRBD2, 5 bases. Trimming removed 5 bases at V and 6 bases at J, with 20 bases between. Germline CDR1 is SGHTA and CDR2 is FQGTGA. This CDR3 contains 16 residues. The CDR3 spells CASSPSGTRDSNEQFF. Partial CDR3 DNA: TGTGCCAGCAGCCCGAGCGGCACCAGAGATTCCAATGAG.

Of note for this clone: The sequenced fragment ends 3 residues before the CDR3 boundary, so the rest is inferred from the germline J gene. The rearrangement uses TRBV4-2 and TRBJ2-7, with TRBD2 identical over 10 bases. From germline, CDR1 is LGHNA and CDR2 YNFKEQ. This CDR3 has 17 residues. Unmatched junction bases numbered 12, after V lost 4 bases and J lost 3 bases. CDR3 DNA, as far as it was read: TGTGCCAGCAGCCCCGGGAGGGGACTAGCGAACCACTACGAG. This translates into CASSPGRGLANHYE. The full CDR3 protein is CASSPGRGLANHYEQYF.

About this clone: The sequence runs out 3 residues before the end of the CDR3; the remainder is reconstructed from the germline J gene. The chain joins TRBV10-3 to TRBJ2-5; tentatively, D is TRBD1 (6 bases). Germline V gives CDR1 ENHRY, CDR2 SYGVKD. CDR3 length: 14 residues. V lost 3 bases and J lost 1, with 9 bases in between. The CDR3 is CAISDPRGQETQYF. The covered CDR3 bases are TGTGCCATCAGTGACCCCAGGGGCCAAGAGACC.

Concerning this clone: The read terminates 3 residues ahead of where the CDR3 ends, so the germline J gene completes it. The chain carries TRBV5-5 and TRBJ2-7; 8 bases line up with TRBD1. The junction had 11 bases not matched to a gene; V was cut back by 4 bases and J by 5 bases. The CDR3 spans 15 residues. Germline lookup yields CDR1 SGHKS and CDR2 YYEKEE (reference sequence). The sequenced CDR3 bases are TGTGCCAGCAGCGGCGGACAGGGAATGATACACGAG. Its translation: CASSGGQGMIHE. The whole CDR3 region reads CASSGGQGMIHEQYF.

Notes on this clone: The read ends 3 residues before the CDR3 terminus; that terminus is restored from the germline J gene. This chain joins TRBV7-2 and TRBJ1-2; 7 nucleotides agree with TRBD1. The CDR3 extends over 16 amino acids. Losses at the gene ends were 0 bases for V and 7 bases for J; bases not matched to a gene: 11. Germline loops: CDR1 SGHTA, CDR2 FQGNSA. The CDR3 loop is CASSLAPGQMASGYTF. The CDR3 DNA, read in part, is TGTGCCAGCAGCTTAGCGCCGGGACAGATGGCGTCTGGC.

The CDR3 loop reads CASSSYGTGNQPQHF. The DNA read from the CDR3 is TGTGCCAGCAGCTCTTACGGGACAGGGAATCAGCCC. The chain has TRBV5-6 and TRBJ1-5; TRBD1 matches 9 bases. The read halts 3 residues ahead of the CDR3 end, with the missing end drawn from the germline J gene. Germline trimming cut 3 bases from V and 4 bases from J; bases unmatched to any gene: 5. The CDR3 runs 15 residues. The V gene's germline CDR1 is SGHDT and CDR2 YYEEEE.